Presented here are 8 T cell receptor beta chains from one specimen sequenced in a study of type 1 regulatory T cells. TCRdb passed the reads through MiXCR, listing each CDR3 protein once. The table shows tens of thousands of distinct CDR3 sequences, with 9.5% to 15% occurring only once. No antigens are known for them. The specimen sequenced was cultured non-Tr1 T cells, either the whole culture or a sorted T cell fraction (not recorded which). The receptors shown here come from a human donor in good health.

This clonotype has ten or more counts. This CDR3 is CSARDRYSPLPGEQYF. The CDR3 DNA is TGCAGTGCTAGAGATCGGTACTCCCCTCTTCCAGGCGAGCAGTACTTC. The chain employs TRBV20-1 and TRBJ2-7, with D hard to call. The V end lost 0 bases, the J end lost 6 bases, and 21 bases lay between the germline ends. This CDR3 contains 16 residues. Germline values: CDR1 DFQATT, CDR2 SNEGSKA (reference sequence).

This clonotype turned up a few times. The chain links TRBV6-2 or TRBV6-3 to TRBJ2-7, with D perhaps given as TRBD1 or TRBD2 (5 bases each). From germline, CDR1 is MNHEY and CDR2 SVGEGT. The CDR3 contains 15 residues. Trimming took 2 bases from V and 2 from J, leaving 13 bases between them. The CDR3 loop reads CASSYKQGATYEQYF. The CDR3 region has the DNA TGTGCCAGCAGTTACAAGCAGGGAGCTACCTACGAGCAGTACTTC.

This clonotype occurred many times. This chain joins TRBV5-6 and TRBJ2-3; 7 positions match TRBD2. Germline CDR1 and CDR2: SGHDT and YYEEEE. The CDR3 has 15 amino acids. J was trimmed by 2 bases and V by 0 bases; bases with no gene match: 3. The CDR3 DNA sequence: TGTGCCAGCAGCTTGGGCGGGAGACCCACAGATACGCAGTATTTT. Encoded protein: CASSLGGRPTDTQYF.

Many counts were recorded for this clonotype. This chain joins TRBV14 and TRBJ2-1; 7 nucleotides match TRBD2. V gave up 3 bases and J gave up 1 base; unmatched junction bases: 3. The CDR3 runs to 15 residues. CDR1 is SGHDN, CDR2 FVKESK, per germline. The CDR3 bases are TGTGCCAGCAGCCAGCGACTAGCATCCTACAATGAGCAGTTCTTC. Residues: CASSQRLASYNEQFF.

The CDR3 region is CASSVELAAGELFF. For the CDR3, the DNA is TGTGCCAGCAGCGTAGAACTAGCGGCCGGGGAGCTGTTTTTT. V usage is TRBV9 and J usage is TRBJ2-2, with TRBD2 matching over 8 bases. The CDR3 contains 14 residues. Trimming took 0 bases from V and 6 from J; bases not matched to a gene: 1. Germline V CDR1 and CDR2: SGDLS, YYNGEE.

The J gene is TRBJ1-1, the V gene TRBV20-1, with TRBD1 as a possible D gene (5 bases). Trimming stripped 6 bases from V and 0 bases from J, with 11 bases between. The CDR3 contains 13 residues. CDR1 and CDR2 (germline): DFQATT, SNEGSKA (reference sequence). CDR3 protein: CSATTDMNTEAFF. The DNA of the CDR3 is TGCAGTGCCACGACAGATATGAACACTGAAGCTTTCTTT.

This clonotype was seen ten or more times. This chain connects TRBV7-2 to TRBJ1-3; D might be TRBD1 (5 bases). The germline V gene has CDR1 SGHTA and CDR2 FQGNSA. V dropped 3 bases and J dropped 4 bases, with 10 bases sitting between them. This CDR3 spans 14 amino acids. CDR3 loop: CASSFTGDGNTIYF. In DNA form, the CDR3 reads TGTGCCAGCAGCTTCACCGGGGACGGAAACACCATATATTTT.

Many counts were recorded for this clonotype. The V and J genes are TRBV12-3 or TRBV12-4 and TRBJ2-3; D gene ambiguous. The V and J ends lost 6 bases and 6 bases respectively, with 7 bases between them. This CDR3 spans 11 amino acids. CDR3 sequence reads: CASSPRDTQYF. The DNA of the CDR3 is TGTGCCAGCAGCCCCCGGGATACGCAGTATTTT.